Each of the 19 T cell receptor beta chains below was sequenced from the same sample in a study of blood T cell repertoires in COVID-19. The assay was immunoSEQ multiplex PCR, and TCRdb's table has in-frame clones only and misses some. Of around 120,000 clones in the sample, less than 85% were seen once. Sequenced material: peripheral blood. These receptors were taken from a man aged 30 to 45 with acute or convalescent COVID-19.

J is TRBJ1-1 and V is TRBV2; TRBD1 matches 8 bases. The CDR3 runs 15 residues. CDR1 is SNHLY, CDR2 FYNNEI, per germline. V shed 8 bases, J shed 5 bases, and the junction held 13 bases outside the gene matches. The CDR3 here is CASDWNRGYGTEAFF. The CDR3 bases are TGTGCCAGCGATTGGAACAGGGGGTATGGGACTGAAGCTTTCTTT.

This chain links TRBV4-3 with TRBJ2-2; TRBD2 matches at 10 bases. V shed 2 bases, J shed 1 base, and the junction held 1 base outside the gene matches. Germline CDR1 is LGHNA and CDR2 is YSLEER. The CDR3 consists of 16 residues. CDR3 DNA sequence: TGCGCCAGCAGCCAACGACTAGCGGGGAACACCGGGGAGCTGTTTTTT. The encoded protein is CASSQRLAGNTGELFF.

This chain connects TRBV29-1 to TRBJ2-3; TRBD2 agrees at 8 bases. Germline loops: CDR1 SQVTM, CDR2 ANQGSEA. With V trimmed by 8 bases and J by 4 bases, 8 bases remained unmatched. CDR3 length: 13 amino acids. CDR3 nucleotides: TGCAGCTCTGCCGGGGGGGTGTCAGATACGCAGTATTTT. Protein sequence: CSSAGGVSDTQYF.

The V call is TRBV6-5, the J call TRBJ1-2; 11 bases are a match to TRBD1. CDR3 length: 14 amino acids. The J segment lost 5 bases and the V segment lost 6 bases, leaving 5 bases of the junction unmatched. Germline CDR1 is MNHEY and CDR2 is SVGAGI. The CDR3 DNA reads TGTGCCAGCAGAGGGACAGGGGGTCCGTATGGCTACACCTTC. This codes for CASRGTGGPYGYTF.

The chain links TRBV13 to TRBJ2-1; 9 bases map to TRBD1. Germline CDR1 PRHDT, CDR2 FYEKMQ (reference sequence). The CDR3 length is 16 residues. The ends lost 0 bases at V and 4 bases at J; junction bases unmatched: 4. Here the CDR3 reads CASSLGRDRAYNEQFF. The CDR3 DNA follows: TGTGCCAGCAGCTTAGGTCGGGACAGGGCATACAATGAGCAGTTCTTC.

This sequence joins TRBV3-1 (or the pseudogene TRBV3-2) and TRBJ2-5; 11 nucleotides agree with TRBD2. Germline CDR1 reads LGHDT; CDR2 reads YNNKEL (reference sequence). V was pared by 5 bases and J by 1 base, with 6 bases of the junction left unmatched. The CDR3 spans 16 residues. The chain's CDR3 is CASSDGLAGFQETQYF. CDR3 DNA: TGTGCCAGCAGCGACGGACTAGCGGGCTTCCAAGAGACCCAGTACTTC.

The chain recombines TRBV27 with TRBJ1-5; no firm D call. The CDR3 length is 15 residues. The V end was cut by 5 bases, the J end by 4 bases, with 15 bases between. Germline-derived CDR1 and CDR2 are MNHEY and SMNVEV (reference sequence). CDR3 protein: CASSTLGGLNQPQHF. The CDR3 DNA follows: TGTGCCAGCAGTACCCTGGGCGGGCTTAATCAGCCCCAGCATTTT.

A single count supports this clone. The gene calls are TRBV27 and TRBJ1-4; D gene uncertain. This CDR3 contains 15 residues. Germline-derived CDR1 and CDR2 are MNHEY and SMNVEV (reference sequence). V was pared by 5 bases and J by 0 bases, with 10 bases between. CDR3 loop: CASSAHSATNEKLFF. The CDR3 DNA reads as TGTGCCAGCAGTGCCCACAGTGCAACTAATGAAAAACTGTTTTTT.

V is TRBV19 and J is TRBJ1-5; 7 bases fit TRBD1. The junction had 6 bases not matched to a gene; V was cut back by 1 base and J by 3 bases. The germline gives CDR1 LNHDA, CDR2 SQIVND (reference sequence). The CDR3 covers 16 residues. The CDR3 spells CASSIGSRGINQPQHF. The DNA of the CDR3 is TGTGCCAGTAGTATAGGATCCAGGGGGATCAATCAGCCCCAGCATTTT.

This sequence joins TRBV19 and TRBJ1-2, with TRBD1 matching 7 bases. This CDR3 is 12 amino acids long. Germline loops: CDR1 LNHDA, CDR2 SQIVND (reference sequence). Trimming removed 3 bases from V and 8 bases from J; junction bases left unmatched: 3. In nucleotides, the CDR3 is TGTGCCAGTAGTATGTTAGGGGGCGGCTACACCTTC. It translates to CASSMLGGGYTF. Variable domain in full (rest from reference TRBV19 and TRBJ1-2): DGGITQSPKYLFRKEGQNVTLSCEQNLNHDAMYWYRQDPGQGLRLIYYSQIVNDFQKGDIAEGYSVSREKKESFPLTVTSAQKNPTAFYLCASSMLGGGYTFGSGTRLTVV.

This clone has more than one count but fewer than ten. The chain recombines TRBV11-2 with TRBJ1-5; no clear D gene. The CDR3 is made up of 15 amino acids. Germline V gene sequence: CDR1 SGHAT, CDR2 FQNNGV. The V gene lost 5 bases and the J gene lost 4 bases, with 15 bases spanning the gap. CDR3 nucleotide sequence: TGTGCCAGCAGCACCCGCCCGGGAAAGAATCAGCCCCAGCATTTT. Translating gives CASSTRPGKNQPQHF.

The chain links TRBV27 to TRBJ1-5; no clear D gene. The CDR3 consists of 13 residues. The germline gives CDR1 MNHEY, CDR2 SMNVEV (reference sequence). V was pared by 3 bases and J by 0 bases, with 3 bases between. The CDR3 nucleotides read TGTGCCAGCAGTTTCTATAGCAATCAGCCCCAGCATTTT. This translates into CASSFYSNQPQHF.

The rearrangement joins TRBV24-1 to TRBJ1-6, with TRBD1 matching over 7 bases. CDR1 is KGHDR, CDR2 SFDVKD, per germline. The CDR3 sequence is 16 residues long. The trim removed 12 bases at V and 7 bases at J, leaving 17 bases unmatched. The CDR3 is CAPTTATGQGNSPLHF. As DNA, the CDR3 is TGTGCCCCCACAACCGCGACAGGGCAGGGGAATTCACCCCTCCACTTT.

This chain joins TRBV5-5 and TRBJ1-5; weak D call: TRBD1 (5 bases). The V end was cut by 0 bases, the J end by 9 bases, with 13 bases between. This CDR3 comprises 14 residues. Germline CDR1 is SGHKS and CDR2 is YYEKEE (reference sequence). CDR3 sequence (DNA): TGTGCCAGCAGCTTGGTAGGGGTTGATCGGCCCCAGCATTTT. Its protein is CASSLVGVDRPQHF.

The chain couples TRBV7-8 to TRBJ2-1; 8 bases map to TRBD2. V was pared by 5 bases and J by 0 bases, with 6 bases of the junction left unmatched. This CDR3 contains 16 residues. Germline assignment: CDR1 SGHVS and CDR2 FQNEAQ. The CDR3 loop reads CASSPPGTSSYNEQFF. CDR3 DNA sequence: TGTGCCAGCAGCCCACCCGGGACTAGCTCCTACAATGAGCAGTTCTTC.

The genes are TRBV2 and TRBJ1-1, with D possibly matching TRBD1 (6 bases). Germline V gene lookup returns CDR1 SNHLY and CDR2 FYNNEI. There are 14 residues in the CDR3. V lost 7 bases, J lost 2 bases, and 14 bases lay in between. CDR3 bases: TGTGCCAGCATTTCCGGGACACCAAACACTGAAGCTTTCTTT. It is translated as CASISGTPNTEAFF. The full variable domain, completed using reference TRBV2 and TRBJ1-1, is EPEVTQTPSHQVTQMGQEVILRCVPISNHLYFYWYRQILGQKVEFLVSFYNNEISEKSEIFDDQFSVERPDGSNFTLKIRSTKLEDSAMYFCASISGTPNTEAFFGQGTRLTVV.

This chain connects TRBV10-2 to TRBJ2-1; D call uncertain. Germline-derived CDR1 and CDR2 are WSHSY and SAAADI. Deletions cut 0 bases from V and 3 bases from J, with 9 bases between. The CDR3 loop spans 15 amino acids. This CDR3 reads CASSESKWSYNEQFF. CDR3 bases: TGCGCCAGCAGTGAGTCGAAGTGGAGCTACAATGAGCAGTTCTTC.

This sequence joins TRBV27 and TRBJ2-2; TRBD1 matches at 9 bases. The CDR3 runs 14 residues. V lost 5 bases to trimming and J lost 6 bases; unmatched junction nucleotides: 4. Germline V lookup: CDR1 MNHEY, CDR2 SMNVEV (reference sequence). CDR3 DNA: TGTGCCAGCAGTCTTACAGGGGGCCCCGGGGAGCTGTTTTTT. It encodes CASSLTGGPGELFF.

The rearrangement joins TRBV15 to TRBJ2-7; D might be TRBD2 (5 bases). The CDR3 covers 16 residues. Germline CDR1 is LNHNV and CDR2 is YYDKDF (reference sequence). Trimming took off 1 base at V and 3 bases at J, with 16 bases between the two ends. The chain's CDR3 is CATSRGRTVAGYEQYF. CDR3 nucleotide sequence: TGTGCCACCAGCAGAGGTCGGACGGTGGCGGGCTACGAGCAGTACTTC. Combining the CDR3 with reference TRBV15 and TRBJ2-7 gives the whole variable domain DAMVIQNPRYQVTQFGKPVTLSCSQTLNHNVMYWYQQKSSQAPKLLFHYYDKDFNNEADTPDNFQSRRPNTSFCFLDIRSPGLGDTAMYLCATSRGRTVAGYEQYFGPGTRLTVT.